The rows below give T cell receptor beta chains drawn from one sample of a study of T-cell memory formation after mild COVID-19. TCRdb recomputed calls from the 5' RACE reads with MiXCR, one row per CDR3 protein. In the table there are 160,000 or so distinct CDR3 sequences, 25% to 40% of which are singletons. The sample comprised PBMCs or a T cell subset sorted from them (not recorded which). The receptors were gathered from an adult woman who had mild COVID-19 (a few samples of this study predate the infection). Cell type and time point are not known. The CDR3 runs from the conserved cysteine through the conserved F or W. The D gene is left open where the match is weak. Where a row states a size, it is once, few, many or the class of an expanded clone; other rows omit it.

TRBJ2-6 . . TRBV29-1 17 CSVEIWDPGSGANVLTF TGCAGCGTTGAGATTTGGGACCCAGGCTCTGGGGCCAACGTCCTGACTTTC
TRBJ1-1 TRBD1 few TRBV5-1 18 CASSYWKGTGGTHTEAFF TGCGCCAGCAGCTATTGGAAGGGGACAGGGGGCACCCACACTGAAGCTTTCTTT
TRBJ2-3 . few TRBV9 15 CASSEGSGGTDTQYF TGTGCCAGCAGCGAGGGGTCGGGGGGCACAGATACGCAGTATTTT
TRBJ2-4 TRBD1 . TRBV6-1 14 CASSEPGQGYIQYF TGTGCCAGCAGTGAACCGGGACAGGGGTACATTCAGTACTTC
TRBJ2-1 TRBD1 . TRBV5-5 15 CASSSGTGTSNEQFF TGTGCCAGCAGTTCGGGGACAGGAACGAGCAATGAGCAGTTCTTC
TRBJ2-5 . few TRBV29-1 15 CSVEEMAGRGETQYF TGCAGCGTTGAAGAAATGGCAGGGCGAGGGGAGACCCAGTACTTC
TRBJ2-3 . few TRBV29-1 14 CSVASSVPTDTQYF TGCAGCGTTGCTTCCAGCGTCCCCACAGATACGCAGTATTTT
TRBJ1-1 TRBD1 . TRBV2 15 CASSEGGTANTEAFF TGTGCCAGCAGTGAGGGGGGGACAGCGAACACTGAAGCTTTCTTT
TRBJ1-5 . . TRBV18 15 CASSPRATRNQPQHF TGTGCCAGCTCACCCCGCGCGACCCGCAATCAGCCCCAGCATTTT
TRBJ2-1 . few TRBV7-9 12 CAKGTGSGEQFF TGTGCCAAAGGAACAGGCTCAGGTGAGCAGTTCTTC
TRBJ2-7 . . TRBV6-6 13 CASSLDISYEQYF TGTGCCAGCAGTCTTGACATTTCCTACGAGCAGTACTTC
TRBJ1-1 TRBD1 . TRBV24-1 16 CATSETSAGGRTEAFF TGTGCCACCAGTGAAACTTCTGCAGGGGGGCGGACTGAAGCTTTCTTT
TRBJ2-1 TRBD1 few TRBV5-1 12 CASRGQGAEQFF TGCGCCAGCAGAGGGCAGGGGGCTGAGCAGTTCTTC
TRBJ2-7 . many TRBV27 14 CASKGRQGTYEQYF TGTGCCAGCAAGGGCAGACAAGGAACATACGAGCAGTACTTC
TRBJ2-2 . . TRBV12-3/TRBV12-4 14 CASSKTALTGELFF TGTGCCAGCAGCAAGACAGCCCTCACCGGGGAGCTGTTTTTT
TRBJ1-2 . . TRBV5-1 15 CASSLGGQLFDGYTF TGCGCCAGCAGCTTGGGGGGACAACTTTTCGATGGCTACACCTTC
TRBJ2-3 . . TRBV18 15 CASSPGQLSTDTQYF TGTGCCAGCTCACCCGGACAACTTAGCACAGATACGCAGTATTTT
TRBJ2-1 . . TRBV24-1 13 CATGVPSYNEQFF TGTGCCACGGGGGTTCCCTCCTACAATGAGCAGTTCTTC
TRBJ2-1 TRBD2 few TRBV20-1 14 CSARDWTSNNEQFF TGCAGTGCTAGAGATTGGACTAGCAACAATGAGCAGTTCTTC
TRBJ1-5 . . TRBV15 15 CATSLGLEGDQPQHF TGTGCCACCAGCCTGGGCCTTGAAGGGGATCAGCCCCAGCATTTT
TRBJ2-2 TRBD2 few TRBV5-1 16 CASSPGLAGVVGELFF TGCGCCAGCAGCCCCGGACTAGCGGGAGTGGTCGGGGAGCTGTTTTTT
TRBJ2-5 . . TRBV7-9 15 CASSPGVSNRETQYF TGTGCCAGCAGCCCGGGGGTGTCTAATAGAGAGACCCAGTACTTC